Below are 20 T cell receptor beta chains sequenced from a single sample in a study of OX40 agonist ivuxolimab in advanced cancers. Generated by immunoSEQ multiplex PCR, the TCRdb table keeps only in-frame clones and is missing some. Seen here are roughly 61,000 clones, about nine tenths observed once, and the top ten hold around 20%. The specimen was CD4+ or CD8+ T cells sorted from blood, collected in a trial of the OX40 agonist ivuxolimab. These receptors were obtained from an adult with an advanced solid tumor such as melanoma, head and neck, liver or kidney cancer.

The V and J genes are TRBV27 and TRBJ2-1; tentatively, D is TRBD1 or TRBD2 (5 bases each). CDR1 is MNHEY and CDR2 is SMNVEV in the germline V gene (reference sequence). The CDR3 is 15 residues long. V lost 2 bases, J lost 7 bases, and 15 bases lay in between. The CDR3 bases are TGTGCCAGCAGTTTAGGAGTCTCCTGGGGGAATGAGCAGTTCTTC. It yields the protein CASSLGVSWGNEQFF.

CDR3 DNA: TGCGCCAGCAGCTTGGGGGGTGATGAGCAGTTCTTC. The encoded protein is CASSLGGDEQFF. J is TRBJ2-1 and V is TRBV5-1, with D uncertain. Germline-derived CDR1 and CDR2 are SGHRS and YFSETQ. V lost 0 bases and J 8 bases, leaving 6 bases between the germline ends. The CDR3 has 12 amino acids.

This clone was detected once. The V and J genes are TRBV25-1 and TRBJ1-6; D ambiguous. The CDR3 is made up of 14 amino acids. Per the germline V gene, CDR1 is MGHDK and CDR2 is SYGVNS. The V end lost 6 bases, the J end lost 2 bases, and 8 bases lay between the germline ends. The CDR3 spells CASRERTYNSPLHF. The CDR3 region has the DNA TGTGCCAGCAGGGAACGGACCTATAATTCACCCCTCCACTTT. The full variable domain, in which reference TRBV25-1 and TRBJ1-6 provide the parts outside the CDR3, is EADIYQTPRYLVIGTGKKITLECSQTMGHDKMYWYQQDPGMELHLIHYSYGVNSTEKGDLSSESTVSRIRTEHFPLTLESARPSHTSQYLCASRERTYNSPLHFGNGTRLTVT.

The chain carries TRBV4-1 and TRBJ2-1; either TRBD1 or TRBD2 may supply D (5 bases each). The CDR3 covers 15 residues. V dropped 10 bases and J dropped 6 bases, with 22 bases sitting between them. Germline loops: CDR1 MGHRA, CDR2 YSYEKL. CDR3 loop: CATGLSGGLTNEQFF. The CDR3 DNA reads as TGCGCCACGGGTCTGTCTGGGGGTTTAACCAATGAGCAGTTCTTC.

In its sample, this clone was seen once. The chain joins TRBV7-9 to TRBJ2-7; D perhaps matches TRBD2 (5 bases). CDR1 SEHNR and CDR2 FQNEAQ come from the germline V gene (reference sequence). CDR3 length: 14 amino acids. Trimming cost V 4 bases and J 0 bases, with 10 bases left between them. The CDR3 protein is CASSSWENSYEQYF. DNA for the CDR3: TGTGCCAGCAGCTCTTGGGAGAACTCCTACGAGCAGTACTTC.

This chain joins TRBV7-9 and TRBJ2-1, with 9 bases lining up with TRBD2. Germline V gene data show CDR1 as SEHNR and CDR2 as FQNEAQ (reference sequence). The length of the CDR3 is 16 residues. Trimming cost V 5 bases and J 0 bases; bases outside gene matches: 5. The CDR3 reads CASSDSSGVSYNEQFF. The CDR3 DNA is TGTGCCAGCAGCGACTCTAGCGGGGTCTCCTACAATGAGCAGTTCTTC.

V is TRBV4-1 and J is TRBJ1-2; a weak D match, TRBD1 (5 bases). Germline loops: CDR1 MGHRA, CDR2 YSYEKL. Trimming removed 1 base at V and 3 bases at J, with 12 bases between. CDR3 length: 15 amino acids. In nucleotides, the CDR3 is TGCGCCAGCAGCCAAGGAGCGCAGGGAGACTATGGCTACACCTTC. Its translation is CASSQGAQGDYGYTF.

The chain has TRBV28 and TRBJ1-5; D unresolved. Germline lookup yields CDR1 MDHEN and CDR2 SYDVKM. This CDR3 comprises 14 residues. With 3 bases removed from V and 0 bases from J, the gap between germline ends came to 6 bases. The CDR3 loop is CASSFSGSNQPQHF. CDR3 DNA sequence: TGTGCCAGCAGTTTCTCAGGTAGCAATCAGCCCCAGCATTTT.

The CDR3 sequence is CASSSDRGAFTEAFF. The DNA of the CDR3 is TGTGCCAGCAGCTCGGACAGGGGGGCTTTCACTGAAGCTTTCTTT. The chain employs TRBV7-8 and TRBJ1-1, with 10 bases that match TRBD1. Germline V gives CDR1 SGHVS, CDR2 FQNEAQ. The CDR3 extends over 15 amino acids. V trimming: 4 bases; J trimming: 4 bases; junction bases outside the gene matches: 6.

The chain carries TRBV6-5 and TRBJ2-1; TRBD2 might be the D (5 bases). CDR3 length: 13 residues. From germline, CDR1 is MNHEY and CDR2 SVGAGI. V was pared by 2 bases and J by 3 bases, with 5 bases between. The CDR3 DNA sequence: TGTGCCAGCAGTTACGCGGGCTACAATGAGCAGTTCTTC. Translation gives CASSYAGYNEQFF.

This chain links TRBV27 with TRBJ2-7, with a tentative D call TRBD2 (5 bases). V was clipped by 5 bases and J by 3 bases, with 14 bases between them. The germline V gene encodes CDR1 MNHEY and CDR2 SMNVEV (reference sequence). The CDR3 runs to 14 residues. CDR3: CASSPGTAGYEQYF. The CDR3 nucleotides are TGTGCCAGCAGTCCAGGAACTGCGGGCTACGAGCAGTACTTC.

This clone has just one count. The CDR3 sequence is CASSSSRGGPGGYTF. CDR3 DNA sequence: TGTGCCAGCAGTTCAAGTCGGGGGGGACCTGGCGGCTACACCTTC. The V gene is TRBV2, the J gene TRBJ1-2, with a possible D match to TRBD1 (5 bases). Germline lookup yields CDR1 SNHLY and CDR2 FYNNEI. V was pared by 5 bases and J by 8 bases, with 21 bases between. This CDR3 is 15 amino acids long.

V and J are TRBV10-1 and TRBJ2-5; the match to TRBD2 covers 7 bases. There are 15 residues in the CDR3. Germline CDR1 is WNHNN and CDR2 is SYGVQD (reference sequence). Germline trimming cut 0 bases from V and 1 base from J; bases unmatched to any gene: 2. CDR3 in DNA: TGCGCCAGCAGTGAGTCGTCGGGAGGCCAAGAGACCCAGTACTTC. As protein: CASSESSGGQETQYF.

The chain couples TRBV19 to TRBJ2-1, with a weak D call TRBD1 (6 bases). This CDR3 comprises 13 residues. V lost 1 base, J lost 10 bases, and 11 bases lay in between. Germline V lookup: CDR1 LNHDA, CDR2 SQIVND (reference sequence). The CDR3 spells CASSIGTAGEQFF. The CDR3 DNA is TGTGCCAGTAGTATAGGGACAGCCGGCGAGCAGTTCTTC.

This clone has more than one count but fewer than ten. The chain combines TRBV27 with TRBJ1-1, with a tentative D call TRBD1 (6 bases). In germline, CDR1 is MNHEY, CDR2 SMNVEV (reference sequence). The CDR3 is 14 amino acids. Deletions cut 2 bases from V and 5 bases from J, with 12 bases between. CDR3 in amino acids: CASSLGTRYTEAFF. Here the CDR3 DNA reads TGTGCCAGCAGTTTAGGGACAAGGTATACTGAAGCTTTCTTT.

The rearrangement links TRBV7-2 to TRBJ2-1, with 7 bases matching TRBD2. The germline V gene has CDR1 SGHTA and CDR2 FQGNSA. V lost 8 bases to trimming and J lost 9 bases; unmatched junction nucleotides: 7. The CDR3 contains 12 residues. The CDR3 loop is CASSGGVIEQFF. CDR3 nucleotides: TGTGCCAGCTCGGGAGGAGTCATTGAGCAGTTCTTC.

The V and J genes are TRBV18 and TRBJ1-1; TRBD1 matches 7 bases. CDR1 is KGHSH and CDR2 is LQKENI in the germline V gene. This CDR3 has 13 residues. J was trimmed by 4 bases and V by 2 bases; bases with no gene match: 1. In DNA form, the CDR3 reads TGTGCCAGCTCACCATCAGGGGGCACTGAAGCTTTCTTT. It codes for CASSPSGGTEAFF.

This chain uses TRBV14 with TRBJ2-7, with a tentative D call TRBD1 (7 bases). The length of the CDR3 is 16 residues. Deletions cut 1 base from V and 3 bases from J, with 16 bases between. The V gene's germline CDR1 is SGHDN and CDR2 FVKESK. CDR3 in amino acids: CASSQGGAGGYYEQYF. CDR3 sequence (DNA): TGTGCCAGCAGCCAAGGGGGCGCAGGGGGGTACTACGAGCAGTACTTC.

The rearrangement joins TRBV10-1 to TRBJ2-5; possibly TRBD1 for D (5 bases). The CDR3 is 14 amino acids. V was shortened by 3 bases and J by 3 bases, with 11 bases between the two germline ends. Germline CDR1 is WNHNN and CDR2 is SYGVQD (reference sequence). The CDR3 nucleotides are TGCGCCAGCAGTGAAAGGGCAGGGAAAGAGACCCAGTACTTC. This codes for CASSERAGKETQYF.

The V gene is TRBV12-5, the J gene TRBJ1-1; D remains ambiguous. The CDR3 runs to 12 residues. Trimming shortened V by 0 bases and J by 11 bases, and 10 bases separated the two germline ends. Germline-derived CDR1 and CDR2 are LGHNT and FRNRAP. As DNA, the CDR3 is TGTGCTAGTGGTTTGGTATTCGACGGGGCTTTCTTT. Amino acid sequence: CASGLVFDGAFF.